Listed below are T cell receptor beta chains from one sample, sequenced in a study of PD-L1 blockade in urothelial cancer. Method: immunoSEQ multiplex PCR; TCRdb's copy keeps in-frame clones and lacks some. The repertoire holds tens of thousands of clones, around 90% seen once, with 7.6% in the top ten. The sample in question was PBMCs, obtained around atezolizumab (anti-PD-L1) treatment. Source of these receptors: a man aged 55 to 70 with urothelial cancer. Each CDR3 is given with its conserved first and last residue. Each record gives: clone size, D gene, J gene, V gene, CDR3 protein, CDR3 DNA. A D gene is named only where the DNA matches it firmly. The listing skips clone size in some rows; elsewhere it reads once, few, many or a size class.

NA TRBD1 TRBJ1-2 TRBV7-2 CASSAYQTGDYGYTF TGTGCCAGCAGCGCATATCAGACAGGGGACTATGGCTACACCTTC
NA TRBD1 TRBJ2-7 TRBV4-2 CASSQERTGVSYEQYF TGTGCCAGCAGCCAAGAAAGGACAGGGGTCTCCTACGAGCAGTACTTC
NA TRBD1 TRBJ1-2 TRBV19 CASSTTGGGYGYTF TGTGCCAGTAGTACGACAGGGGGCGGCTATGGCTACACCTTC
NA NA TRBJ2-1 TRBV6-4 CASSDSARGEQFF TGTGCCAGCAGTGACTCGGCCCGCGGGGAGCAGTTCTTC
once TRBD2 TRBJ2-6 TRBV7-9 CASSLQAGAYFSGANVLTF TGTGCCAGCAGCCTTCAAGCGGGGGCCTACTTCTCTGGGGCCAACGTCCTGACTTTC
few NA TRBJ1-2 TRBV19 CASSIIGGSGYTF TGTGCCAGTAGTATAATTGGAGGGAGTGGCTACACCTTC
NA NA TRBJ2-5 TRBV15 CATSRNDQTGETQYF TGTGCCACCAGCAGAAACGACCAGACGGGAGAGACCCAGTACTTC
NA NA TRBJ1-2 TRBV5-5 CASSLGEASYGYTF TGTGCCAGCAGCTTAGGAGAGGCTAGCTATGGCTACACCTTC
NA TRBD1 TRBJ1-1 TRBV6-1 CASILRGVNTEAFF TGTGCCAGCATACTCAGGGGGGTGAACACTGAAGCTTTCTTT
NA TRBD2 TRBJ2-1 TRBV5-1 CASSLGTSGGFIDNEQFF TGCGCCAGCAGCTTGGGGACTAGCGGGGGGTTTATCGACAATGAGCAGTTCTTC
NA NA TRBJ2-5 TRBV6-6 CASSYSITEETQYF TGTGCCAGCAGTTACTCGATAACAGAAGAGACCCAGTACTTC
NA TRBD1 TRBJ2-1 TRBV11-3 CASSLAGTGGKNEQFF TGTGCCAGCAGCTTGGCCGGGACAGGGGGCAAAAATGAGCAGTTCTTC
NA TRBD2 TRBJ2-5 TRBV5-1 CASSTQASGGYRQETQYF TGCGCCAGCAGCACCCAGGCTAGCGGGGGGTATCGCCAAGAGACCCAGTACTTC
few TRBD1 TRBJ2-2 TRBV2 CASRARQGTGELFF TGTGCCAGCAGAGCTAGACAGGGGACCGGGGAGCTGTTTTTT
NA TRBD1 TRBJ1-6 TRBV2 CASSGTGTGSGSPLHF TGTGCCAGCAGCGGAACCGGGACAGGCTCTGGTTCACCCCTCCACTTT
NA NA TRBJ1-2 TRBV30 CAWSLGHTNYGYTF TGTGCCTGGAGTTTAGGACACACAAACTATGGCTACACCTTC
NA TRBD2 TRBJ2-5 TRBV11-3 CASSSGLAALQETQYF TGTGCCAGCAGCTCTGGACTAGCGGCCCTCCAAGAGACCCAGTACTTC
few NA TRBJ1-5 TRBV7-9 CASSLDGGSQPQHF TGTGCCAGCAGCTTAGATGGGGGGTCTCAGCCCCAGCATTTT
NA NA TRBJ1-2 TRBV5-1 CASTGESYGYTF TGCGCCAGCACCGGAGAGAGCTATGGCTACACCTTC
once TRBD2 TRBJ2-7 TRBV30 CAWAPGGFGEQYF TGTGCCTGGGCCCCGGGGGGGTTTGGGGAGCAGTACTTC
NA NA TRBJ2-5 TRBV5-8 CASSSGYQYQETQYF TGTGCCAGCAGCTCGGGTTATCAGTACCAAGAGACCCAGTACTTC
NA TRBD1 TRBJ2-7 TRBV28 CASSSPTGTGRAEQYF TGTGCCAGCAGTTCTCCCACCGGGACAGGGCGCGCCGAGCAGTACTTC
NA NA TRBJ1-1 TRBV27 CASSRGGFAEAFF TGTGCCAGCAGTAGAGGAGGCTTTGCGGAAGCTTTCTTT
NA TRBD1 TRBJ2-7 TRBV27 CASSLRGTGGYEQYF TGTGCCAGCAGTTTACGGGGGACAGGGGGCTACGAGCAGTACTTC
NA TRBD2 TRBJ2-5 TRBV28 CASTSGQETQYF TGTGCCAGCACTAGCGGACAAGAGACCCAGTACTTC
NA TRBD1 TRBJ2-7 TRBV5-1 CASSLAGQGGYEQYF TGCGCCAGCAGCTTGGCCGGACAGGGGGGCTACGAGCAGTACTTC
NA TRBD1 TRBJ2-5 TRBV5-4 CASSSSQGATETQYF TGTGCCAGCAGCTCATCACAGGGGGCAACAGAGACCCAGTACTTC
NA NA TRBJ2-7 TRBV1 CTNSTGGLEQYF TGCACCAACTCTACGGGGGGTCTCGAGCAGTACTTC
NA TRBD2 TRBJ2-1 TRBV7-6 CASSLQAGVVYNEQFF TGTGCCAGCAGCTTACAAGCGGGGGTTGTTTACAATGAGCAGTTCTTC
NA TRBD2 TRBJ2-1 TRBV28 CASSFPGGPLNEQFF TGTGCCAGCAGCTTTCCGGGGGGGCCGCTCAATGAGCAGTTCTTC
few NA TRBJ1-1 TRBV7-3 CASSLNGGDTEAFF TGTGCCAGCAGCTTAAACGGGGGAGACACTGAAGCTTTCTTT
NA TRBD1 TRBJ2-7 TRBV27 CASTQGVSYEQYF TGTGCCAGCACCCAGGGGGTTTCCTACGAGCAGTACTTC
once NA TRBJ1-1 TRBV6-1 CASSEHPNRDEAFF TGTGCCAGCAGTGAACACCCCAACAGGGATGAAGCTTTCTTT
NA NA TRBJ2-1 TRBV12-2 CASRSETTGPLFF TGTGCAAGTCGCTCAGAGACGACAGGCCCTTTGTTCTTC
NA NA TRBJ1-2 TRBV19 CASSISSNYGYTF TGTGCCAGTAGTATTTCAAGCAACTATGGCTACACCTTC
NA TRBD1 TRBJ1-6 TRBV4-1 CASRTGNADSPLHF TGCGCCAGCCGGACAGGCAACGCGGATTCACCCCTCCACTTT
NA TRBD2 TRBJ2-2 TRBV9 CASSVGRGGVGELFF TGTGCCAGCAGCGTAGGCCGGGGGGGCGTCGGGGAGCTGTTTTTT
NA NA TRBJ1-3 TRBV12-5 CASLRGGRAFPGNTIYF TGTGCTAGCCTTAGGGGGGGCAGGGCTTTCCCTGGAAACACCATATATTTT
NA NA TRBJ2-6 TRBV5-1 CASSLDPVSGANVLTF TGCGCCAGCAGCTTGGATCCCGTCTCTGGGGCCAACGTCCTGACTTTC
NA TRBD1 TRBJ1-2 TRBV5-4 CASSFGRQGLTYGYTF TGTGCCAGCAGCTTTGGCCGACAGGGGCTCACCTATGGCTACACCTTC
few TRBD1 TRBJ1-5 TRBV27 CASHNEGTGSFQPQHF TGTGCCAGCCATAATGAAGGGACAGGGAGTTTTCAGCCCCAGCATTTT
NA TRBD1 TRBJ2-2 TRBV6-5 CASSGQANTGELFF TGTGCCAGCAGTGGACAGGCGAACACCGGGGAGCTGTTTTTT
NA NA TRBJ1-1 TRBV5-1 CASSLDTGKRAFF TGCGCCAGCAGCTTGGACACGGGGAAAAGAGCTTTCTTT
NA TRBD1 TRBJ2-7 TRBV6-6 CASSYPRDRAGEQYF TGTGCCAGCAGTTACCCGAGGGACAGGGCGGGGGAGCAGTACTTC
NA TRBD1 TRBJ2-5 TRBV5-4 CASSLAGGETQYF TGTGCCAGCAGCTTGGCAGGGGGAGAGACCCAGTACTTC
NA TRBD1 TRBJ1-2 TRBV7-9 CASSLLRDRDGYTF TGTGCCAGCAGCTTACTCCGGGACAGGGATGGCTACACCTTC
NA TRBD1 TRBJ1-4 TRBV19 CASVDRGEKLFF TGTGCCAGCGTAGACAGGGGCGAAAAACTGTTTTTT
NA NA TRBJ2-3 TRBV28 CASRRGGRTSTDTQYF TGTGCCAGCAGACGGGGTGGACGAACTAGCACAGATACGCAGTATTTT
NA TRBD2 TRBJ2-2 TRBV9 CASSVGTRSTGELFF TGTGCCAGCAGCGTCGGGACTAGATCCACCGGGGAGCTGTTTTTT
NA NA TRBJ1-5 TRBV21-1 CASSKQGSAYSNQPQHF TGTGCCAGCAGCAAACAGGGGTCTGCTTATAGCAATCAGCCCCAGCATTTT